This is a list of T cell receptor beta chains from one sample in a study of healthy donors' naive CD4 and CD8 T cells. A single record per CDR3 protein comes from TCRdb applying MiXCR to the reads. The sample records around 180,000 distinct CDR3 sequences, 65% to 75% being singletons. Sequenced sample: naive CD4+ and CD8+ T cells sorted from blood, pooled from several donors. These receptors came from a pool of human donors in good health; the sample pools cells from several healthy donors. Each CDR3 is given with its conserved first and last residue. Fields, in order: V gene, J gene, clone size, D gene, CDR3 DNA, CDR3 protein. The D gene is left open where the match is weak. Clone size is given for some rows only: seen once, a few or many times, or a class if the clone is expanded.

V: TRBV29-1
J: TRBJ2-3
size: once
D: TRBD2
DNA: TGCAGCGTCGGCAGAGCGGGGGGATCCACAGATACGCAGTATTTT
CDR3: CSVGRAGGSTDTQYF

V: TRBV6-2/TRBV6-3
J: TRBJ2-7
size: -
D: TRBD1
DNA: TGTGCCAGCAGTCGGGACAGGGGTTTCTACGAGCAGTACTTC
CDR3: CASSRDRGFYEQYF

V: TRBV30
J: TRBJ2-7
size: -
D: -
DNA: TGTGCCTGGAGTGCAGGCCAGGTGCAGTACTTC
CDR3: CAWSAGQVQYF

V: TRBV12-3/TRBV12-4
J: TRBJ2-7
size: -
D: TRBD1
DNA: TGTGCCAGCAGTTCCCGGGACAGGGAGTCCGAGCAGTACTTC
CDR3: CASSSRDRESEQYF

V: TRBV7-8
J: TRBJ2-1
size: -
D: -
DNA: TGTGCCACCTCCCATCCGGACAATGAGCAGTTCTTC
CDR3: CATSHPDNEQFF

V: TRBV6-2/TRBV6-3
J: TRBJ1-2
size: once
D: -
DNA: TGTGCCAGCAGTCTTAGGGATGACTATGGCTACACCTTC
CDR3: CASSLRDDYGYTF

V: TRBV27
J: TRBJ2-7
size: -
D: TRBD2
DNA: TGTGCCAGCAGACTGCTCGCTAGCGGACACTACGAGCAGTACTTC
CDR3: CASRLLASGHYEQYF

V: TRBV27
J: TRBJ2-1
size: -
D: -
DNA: TGTGCCAGCAGTTCGCGGCGGGCTCTCAATGAGCAGTTCTTC
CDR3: CASSSRRALNEQFF

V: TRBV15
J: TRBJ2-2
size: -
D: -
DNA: TGTGCCACCAGCACCTACTCTAGCGCCCTGAACACCGGGGAGCTGTTTTTT
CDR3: CATSTYSSALNTGELFF

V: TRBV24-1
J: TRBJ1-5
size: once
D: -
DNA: TGTGCCACCAGTGATATCCCTGGCCGGGACGGAGGTAGCAATCAGCCCCAGCATTTT
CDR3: CATSDIPGRDGGSNQPQHF

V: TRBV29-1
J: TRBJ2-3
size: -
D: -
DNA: TGCAGCGTTGAGCGGGACCAATCAAGGGATACGCAGTATTTT
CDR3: CSVERDQSRDTQYF

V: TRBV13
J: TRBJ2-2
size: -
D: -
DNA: TGTGCCAGCAGCCGGACAGCTACCGGGGAGCTGTTTTTT
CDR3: CASSRTATGELFF

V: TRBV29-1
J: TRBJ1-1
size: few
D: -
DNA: TGCAGCGCCTTAACAGGGCAGGTAGGCACTGAAGCTTTCTTT
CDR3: CSALTGQVGTEAFF

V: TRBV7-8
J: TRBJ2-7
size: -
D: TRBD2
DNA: TGTGCCAGCAGCCCTTTAGCGGGAATGCCCTACGAGCAGTACTTC
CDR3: CASSPLAGMPYEQYF

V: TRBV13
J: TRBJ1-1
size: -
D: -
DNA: TGTGCCAGCAGCTTAACTGAAGCTTTCTTT
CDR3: CASSLTEAFF

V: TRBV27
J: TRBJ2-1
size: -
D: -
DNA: TGTGCCAGCAGTCTCCGGTGGAGATCCCCCAATGAGCAGTTCTTC
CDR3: CASSLRWRSPNEQFF